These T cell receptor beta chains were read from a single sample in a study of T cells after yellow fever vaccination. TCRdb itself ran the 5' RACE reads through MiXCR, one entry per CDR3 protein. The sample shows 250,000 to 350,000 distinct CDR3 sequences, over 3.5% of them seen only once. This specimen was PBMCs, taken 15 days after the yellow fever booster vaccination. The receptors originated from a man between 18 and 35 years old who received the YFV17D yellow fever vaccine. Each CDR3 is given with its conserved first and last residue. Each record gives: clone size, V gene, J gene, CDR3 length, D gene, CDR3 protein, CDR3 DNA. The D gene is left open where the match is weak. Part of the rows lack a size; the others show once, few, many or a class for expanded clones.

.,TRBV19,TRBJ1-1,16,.,CASHRGAGRVNTEAFF,TGTGCCAGCCATAGGGGCGCAGGGAGGGTAAACACTGAAGCTTTCTTT
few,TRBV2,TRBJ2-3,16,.,CASTLMGRGNTDTQYF,TGTGCCAGCACCCTAATGGGGCGGGGTAACACAGATACGCAGTATTTT
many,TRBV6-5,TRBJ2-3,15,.,CASSPRTGAGDTQYF,TGTGCCAGCAGTCCCCGCACGGGGGCAGGGGATACGCAGTATTTT
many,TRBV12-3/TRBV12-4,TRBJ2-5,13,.,CASSFGGWETQYF,TGTGCCAGCAGTTTTGGGGGTTGGGAGACCCAGTACTTC
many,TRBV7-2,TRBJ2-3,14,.,CASSFGGDTDTQYF,TGTGCCAGCAGCTTCGGAGGGGACACAGATACGCAGTATTTT
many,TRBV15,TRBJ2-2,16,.,CATSRDRGATKGELFF,TGTGCCACCAGCAGAGATCGCGGGGCCACGAAGGGGGAGCTGTTTTTT
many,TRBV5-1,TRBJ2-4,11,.,CASSIRGIQYF,TGCGCCAGCAGCATCCGGGGCATTCAGTACTTC
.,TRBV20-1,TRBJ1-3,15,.,CSAPTGVLSGNTIYF,TGCAGTGCCCCGACAGGTGTACTCTCTGGAAACACCATATATTTT
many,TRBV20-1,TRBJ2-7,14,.,CSARVALASYEQYF,TGCAGTGCTAGAGTCGCACTAGCCTCCTACGAGCAGTACTTC
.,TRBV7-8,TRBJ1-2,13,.,CASSLPQGSGYTF,TGTGCCAGCAGCTTACCACAGGGAAGTGGCTACACCTTC
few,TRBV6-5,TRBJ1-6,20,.,CASSYHAPAGRPSYNSPLHF,TGTGCCAGCAGTTACCACGCGCCCGCAGGGAGGCCCTCCTATAATTCACCCCTCCACTTT
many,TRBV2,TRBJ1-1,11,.,CASGKGTEAFF,TGTGCCAGTGGGAAAGGCACTGAAGCTTTCTTT
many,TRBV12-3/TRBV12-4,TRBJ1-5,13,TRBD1,CASRLTGVGPQHF,TGTGCCAGCAGACTGACAGGGGTAGGGCCCCAGCATTTT
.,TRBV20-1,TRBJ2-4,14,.,CSAYQRIAKNIQYF,TGCAGTGCCTACCAAAGGATAGCCAAAAACATTCAGTACTTC
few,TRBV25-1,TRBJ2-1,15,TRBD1,CASTDRGSSYNEQFF,TGTGCCAGCACAGACAGGGGCTCCTCCTACAATGAGCAGTTCTTC
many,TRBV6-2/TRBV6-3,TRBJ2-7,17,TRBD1,CASSFPGQGMGSYEQYF,TGTGCCAGCAGTTTCCCGGGACAGGGGATGGGCTCCTACGAGCAGTACTTC
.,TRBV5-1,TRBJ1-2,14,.,CASSLVTGYNGYTF,TGCGCCAGCAGCCTGGTCACAGGTTACAATGGCTACACCTTC
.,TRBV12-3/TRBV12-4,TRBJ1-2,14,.,CASSLGEENYGYTF,TGTGCCAGCAGCCTTGGGGAGGAAAACTATGGCTACACCTTC
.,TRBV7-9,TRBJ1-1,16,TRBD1,CASGWDRGGAGTEAFF,TGTGCCAGTGGTTGGGACAGGGGTGGAGCAGGCACTGAAGCTTTCTTT
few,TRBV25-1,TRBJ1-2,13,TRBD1,CATAGQGEGRYTF,TGTGCCACCGCTGGACAGGGAGAGGGGCGCTACACCTTC
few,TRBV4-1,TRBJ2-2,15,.,CASCYPGEGTGELFF,TGCGCCAGTTGCTACCCAGGGGAGGGCACCGGGGAGCTGTTTTTT
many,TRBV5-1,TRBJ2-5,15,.,CASSLQGNLGETQYF,TGCGCCAGCAGCTTACAGGGAAATCTCGGAGAGACCCAGTACTTC
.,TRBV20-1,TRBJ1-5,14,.,CSARWGNGHQPQHF,TGCAGTGCTAGGTGGGGGAACGGACATCAGCCCCAGCATTTT
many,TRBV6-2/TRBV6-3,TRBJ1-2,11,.,CASSPRGGYTF,TGTGCCAGCAGCCCCCGGGGAGGCTACACCTTC
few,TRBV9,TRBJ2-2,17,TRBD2,CASSIPRGGENTGELFF,TGTGCCAGCAGCATACCTCGCGGGGGGGAGAACACCGGGGAGCTGTTTTTT
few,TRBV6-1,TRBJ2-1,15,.,CASSEEAFSYNEQFF,TGTGCCAGCAGTGAAGAGGCGTTCTCCTACAATGAGCAGTTCTTC
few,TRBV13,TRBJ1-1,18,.,CASSSVWKRTGENTEAFF,TGTGCCAGCAGCTCGGTGTGGAAGCGAACGGGGGAAAACACTGAAGCTTTCTTT
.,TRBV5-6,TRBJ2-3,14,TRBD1,CASTRTQGADTQYF,TGTGCCAGCACCAGGACTCAGGGGGCAGATACGCAGTATTTT
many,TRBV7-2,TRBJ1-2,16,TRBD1,CASSSVPGQGADGYTF,TGTGCCAGCAGCTCGGTCCCGGGACAGGGGGCGGACGGCTACACCTTC
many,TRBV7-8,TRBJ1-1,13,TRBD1,CASSLAGQGASFF,TGTGCCAGCAGCTTAGCGGGACAGGGGGCGTCTTTCTTT
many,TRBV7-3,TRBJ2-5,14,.,CASSSWANQETQYF,TGTGCCAGCAGCTCTTGGGCCAACCAAGAGACCCAGTACTTC
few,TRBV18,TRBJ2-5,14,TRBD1,CASSLLGTEETQYF,TGTGCCAGCTCCCTCCTCGGGACAGAAGAGACCCAGTACTTC
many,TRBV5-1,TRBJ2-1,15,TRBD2,CASSFQRGSDNEQFF,TGCGCCAGCAGCTTCCAGCGGGGGAGCGACAATGAGCAGTTCTTC
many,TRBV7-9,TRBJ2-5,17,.,CASSLVEQQTGKETQYF,TGTGCCAGCAGCTTAGTAGAACAGCAAACAGGGAAAGAGACCCAGTACTTC
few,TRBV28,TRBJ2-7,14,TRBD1,CASSPTGQNYEQYF,TGTGCCAGCAGTCCCACGGGACAGAACTACGAGCAGTACTTC
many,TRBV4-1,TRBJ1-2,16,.,CASSQDEGGISYGYTF,TGCGCCAGCAGCCAAGATGAGGGGGGCATATCCTATGGCTACACCTTC
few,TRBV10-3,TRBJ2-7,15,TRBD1,CAISQADGTGAEQYF,TGTGCCATCAGCCAGGCAGACGGGACAGGGGCCGAGCAGTACTTC
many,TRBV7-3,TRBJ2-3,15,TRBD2,CASSFRGLAGDTQYF,TGTGCCAGCAGCTTCCGCGGACTAGCGGGGGATACGCAGTATTTT
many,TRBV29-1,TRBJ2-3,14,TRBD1,CSVVQGAVPDTQYF,TGCAGCGTTGTACAGGGGGCAGTCCCAGATACGCAGTATTTT
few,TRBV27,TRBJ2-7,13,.,CASSFGRRYEQYF,TGTGCCAGCAGTTTTGGGCGGCGCTACGAGCAGTACTTC
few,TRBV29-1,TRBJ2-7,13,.,CSAGQFGGYEQYF,TGCAGCGCCGGACAGTTCGGAGGCTACGAGCAGTACTTC
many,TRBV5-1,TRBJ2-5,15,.,CASSLGGTAQETQYF,TGCGCCAGCAGCTTGGGCGGGACAGCCCAAGAGACCCAGTACTTC
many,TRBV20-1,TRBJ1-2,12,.,CSALTANYGYTF,TGCAGTGCTTTGACAGCTAACTATGGCTACACCTTC
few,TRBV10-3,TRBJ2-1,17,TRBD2,CATTNGLAGHSYNEQFF,TGTGCCACCACGAACGGACTAGCGGGGCACTCCTACAATGAGCAGTTCTTC
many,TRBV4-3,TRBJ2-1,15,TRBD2,CASSPRLAGYNEQFF,TGCGCCAGCAGCCCGAGACTAGCGGGTTACAATGAGCAGTTCTTC
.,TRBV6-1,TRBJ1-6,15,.,CASKVYPGYNSPLHF,TGTGCCAGCAAAGTGTACCCGGGATATAATTCACCCCTCCACTTT
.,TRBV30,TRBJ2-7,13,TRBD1,CAWTQGARYEQYF,TGTGCCTGGACACAGGGGGCGCGGTACGAGCAGTACTTC
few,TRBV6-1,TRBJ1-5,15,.,CASSPAGGPSQPQHF,TGTGCCAGCAGTCCCGCCGGGGGCCCAAGTCAGCCCCAGCATTTT
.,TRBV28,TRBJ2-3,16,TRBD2,CASSPLAGGGTDTQYF,TGTGCCAGCAGCCCACTAGCGGGGGGGGGCACAGATACGCAGTATTTT
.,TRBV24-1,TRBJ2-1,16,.,CATSDLGGAPYNEQFF,TGTGCCACCAGTGATTTGGGGGGGGCCCCCTACAATGAGCAGTTCTTC
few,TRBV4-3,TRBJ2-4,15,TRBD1,CASSQDRDRLNIQYF,TGCGCCAGCAGCCAAGATAGGGACAGGCTAAACATTCAGTACTTC
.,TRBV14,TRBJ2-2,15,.,CASAAGTSNTGELFF,TGTGCCAGTGCTGCCGGGACATCGAACACCGGGGAGCTGTTTTTT
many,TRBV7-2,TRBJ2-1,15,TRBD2,CASSPAGGPYNEQFF,TGTGCCAGCAGCCCCGCGGGGGGGCCTTACAATGAGCAGTTCTTC
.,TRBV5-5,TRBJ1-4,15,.,CASSSTQGMDGKLFF,TGTGCCAGCAGTTCTACCCAGGGGATGGACGGAAAACTGTTTTTT
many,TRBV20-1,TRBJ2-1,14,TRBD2,CSASRVSGGGEQFF,TGCAGTGCTAGTCGGGTTAGCGGGGGAGGTGAGCAGTTCTTC
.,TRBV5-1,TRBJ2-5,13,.,CASSLNSGETQYF,TGCGCCAGCAGCTTGAATTCGGGTGAGACCCAGTACTTC